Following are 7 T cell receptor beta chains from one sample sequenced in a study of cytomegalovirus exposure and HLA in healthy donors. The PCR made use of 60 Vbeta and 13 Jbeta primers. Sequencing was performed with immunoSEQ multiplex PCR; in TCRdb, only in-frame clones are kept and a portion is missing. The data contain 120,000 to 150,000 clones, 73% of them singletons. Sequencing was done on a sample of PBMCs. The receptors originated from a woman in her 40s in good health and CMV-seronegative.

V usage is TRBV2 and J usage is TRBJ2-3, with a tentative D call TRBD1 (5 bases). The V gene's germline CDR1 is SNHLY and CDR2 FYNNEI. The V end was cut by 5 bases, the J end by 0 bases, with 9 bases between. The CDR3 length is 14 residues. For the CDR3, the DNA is TGTGCCAGCAGTAAAGACAGTAGCACAGATACGCAGTATTTT. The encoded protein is CASSKDSSTDTQYF.

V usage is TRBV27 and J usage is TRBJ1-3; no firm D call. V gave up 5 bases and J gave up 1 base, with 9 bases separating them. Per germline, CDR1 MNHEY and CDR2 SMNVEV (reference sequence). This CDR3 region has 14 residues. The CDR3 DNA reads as TGTGCCAGCAGTCCCAGCGGGTCTGGAAACACCATATATTTT. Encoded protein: CASSPSGSGNTIYF.

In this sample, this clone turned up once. CDR3 residues: CGTRQGGNTEAFF. CDR3 DNA: TGCGGCACAAGACAGGGAGGGAACACTGAAGCTTTCTTT. This chain uses TRBV29-1 with TRBJ1-1; 7 bases line up with TRBD1. The CDR3 is 13 amino acids. Germline CDR1 reads SQVTM; CDR2 reads ANQGSEA.

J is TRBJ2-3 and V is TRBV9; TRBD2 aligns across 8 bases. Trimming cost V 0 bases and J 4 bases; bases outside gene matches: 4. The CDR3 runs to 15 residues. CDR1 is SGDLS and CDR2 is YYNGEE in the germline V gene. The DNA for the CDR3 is TGTGCCAGCAGCGTAGAAGCAGCGGGGGCAGATACGCAGTATTTT. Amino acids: CASSVEAAGADTQYF. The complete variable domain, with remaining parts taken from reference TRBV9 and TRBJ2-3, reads DSGVTQTPKHLITATGQRVTLRCSPRSGDLSVYWYQQSLDQGLQFLIQYYNGEERAKGNILERFSAQQFPDLHSELNLSSLELGDSALYFCASSVEAAGADTQYFGPGTRLTVL.

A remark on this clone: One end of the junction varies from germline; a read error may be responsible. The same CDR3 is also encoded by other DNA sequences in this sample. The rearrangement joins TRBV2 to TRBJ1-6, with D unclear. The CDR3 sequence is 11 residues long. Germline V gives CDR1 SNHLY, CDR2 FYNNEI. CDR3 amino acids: CASEGNSPLHF. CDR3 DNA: TGTGCCAGCGAGGGTAATTCCCCCCTCCACTTT.

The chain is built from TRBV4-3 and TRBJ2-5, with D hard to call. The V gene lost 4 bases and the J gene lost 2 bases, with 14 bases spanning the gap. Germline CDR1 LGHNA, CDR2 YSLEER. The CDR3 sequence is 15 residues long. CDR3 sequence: CASSRQAQTQETQYF. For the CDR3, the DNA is TGCGCCAGCAGCCGGCAGGCACAAACGCAAGAGACCCAGTACTTC.

The CDR3 DNA reads TGTGCCAGCTTCCCCGGGACAGGGCCCTACAATGAGCAGTTCTTC. This encodes CASFPGTGPYNEQFF. The chain has TRBV27 and TRBJ2-1, with TRBD1 identical over 9 bases. There are 15 residues in the CDR3. V shed 8 bases, J shed 2 bases, and the junction held 7 bases outside the gene matches. Germline V gene lookup returns CDR1 MNHEY and CDR2 SMNVEV (reference sequence).